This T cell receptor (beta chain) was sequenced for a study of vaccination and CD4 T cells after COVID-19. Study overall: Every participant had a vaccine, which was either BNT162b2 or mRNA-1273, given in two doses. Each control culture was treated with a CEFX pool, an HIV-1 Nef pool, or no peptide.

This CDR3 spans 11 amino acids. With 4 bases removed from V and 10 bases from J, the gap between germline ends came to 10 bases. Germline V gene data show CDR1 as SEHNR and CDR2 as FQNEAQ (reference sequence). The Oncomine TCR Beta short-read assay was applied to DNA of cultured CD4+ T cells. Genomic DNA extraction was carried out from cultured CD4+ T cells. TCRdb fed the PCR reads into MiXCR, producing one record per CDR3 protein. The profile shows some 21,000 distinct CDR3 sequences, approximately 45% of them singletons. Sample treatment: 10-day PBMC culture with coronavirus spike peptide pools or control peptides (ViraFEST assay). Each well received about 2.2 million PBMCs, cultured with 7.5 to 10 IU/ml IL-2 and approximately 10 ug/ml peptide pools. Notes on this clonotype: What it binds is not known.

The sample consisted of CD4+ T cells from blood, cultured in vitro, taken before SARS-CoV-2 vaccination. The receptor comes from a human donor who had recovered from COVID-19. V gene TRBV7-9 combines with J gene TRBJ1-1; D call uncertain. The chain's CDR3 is CASSSEVLAFF. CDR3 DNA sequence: TGTGCCAGCAGCTCGGAGGTTTTAGCTTTCTTT.